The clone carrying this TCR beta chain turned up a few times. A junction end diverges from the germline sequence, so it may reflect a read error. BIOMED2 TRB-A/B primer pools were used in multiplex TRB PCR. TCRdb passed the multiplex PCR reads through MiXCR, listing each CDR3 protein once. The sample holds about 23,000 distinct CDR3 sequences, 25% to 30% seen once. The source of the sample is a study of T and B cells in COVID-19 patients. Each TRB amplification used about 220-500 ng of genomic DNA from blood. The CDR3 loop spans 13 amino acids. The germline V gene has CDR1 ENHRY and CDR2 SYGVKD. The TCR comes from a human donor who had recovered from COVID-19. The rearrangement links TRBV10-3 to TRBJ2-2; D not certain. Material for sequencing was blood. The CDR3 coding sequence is TGTGCCATCAGTGAGTCGAACTCCGGGGAGCTGTTTTTT. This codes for CAISESNSGELFF.